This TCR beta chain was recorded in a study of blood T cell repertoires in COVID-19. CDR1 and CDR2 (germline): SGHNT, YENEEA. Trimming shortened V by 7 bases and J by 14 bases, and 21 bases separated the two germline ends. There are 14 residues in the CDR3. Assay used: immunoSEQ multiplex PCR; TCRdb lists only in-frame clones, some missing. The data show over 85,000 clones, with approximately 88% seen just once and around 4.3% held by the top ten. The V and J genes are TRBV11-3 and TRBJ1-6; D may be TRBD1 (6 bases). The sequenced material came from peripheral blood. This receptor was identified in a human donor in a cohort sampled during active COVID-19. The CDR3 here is CASNLHEQGDALHF. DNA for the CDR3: TGTGCCAGCAACCTCCATGAACAGGGAGATGCCCTCCACTTT.